The T cell receptor beta chain described here comes from a study of blood T cell repertoires in COVID-19 (dated by TCRdb to 2020 to 2022). About the full investigation: Collaborator samples came from the United States, Italy and Spain and covered acute and convalescent phases of COVID-19. HLA class I and class II types, where available, came from metadata supplied by the sample provider rather than from assay-based typing. The repertoires were released in a freely available public database intended as a resource for research on the immune response to SARS-CoV-2. Subjects who had been exposed to COVID-19, were actively infected with it, or had recovered from it provided the deeply sampled blood TCRbeta repertoires that made up the dataset. The prospective study material was composed of cDNA or gDNA derived from T cells, B-cell-depleted T cells, or PBMCs. The samples were drawn from the first 160 participants of the ongoing ImmuneRACE study and from 950 to 1,500 subjects provided by 6 global collaborators. The sample metadata nearly always contained a de-identified subject ID, COVID-19 status, age in years and sex. Overall study outcomes, separate from this receptor: Clinical and demographic metadata were provided uncurated, with the amount varying by source and participant.

Only a few counts were recorded for this clone. This receptor's antigen is unknown. Within one base of it there is no much larger clone, and no base qualities were kept. Each collaborating institution followed its own protocols to collect whole blood in K2EDTA tubes. For TCRbeta analysis, collaborators shipped samples in one of three forms: frozen whole blood, isolated PBMCs, or DNA extracted from either of those sample types. TCRbeta CDR3 regions were amplified from genomic DNA by means of the immunoSEQ Assay, a bias-controlled multiplex PCR. Processing in the source paper ran as follows. The number of nucleated cells in each sample was estimated from the amplification of reference gene primers within the assay. To quantify the absolute abundance of each unique TCRbeta CDR3 rearrangement, sequence reads were collapsed and filtered. Productive Simpson clonality was computed per sample as the square root of Simpson's diversity index over productive rearrangements. The table was pulled from immuneACCESS by TCRdb, which kept in-frame rearrangements only. Such tables lose some clones; where checked, under half of the loss comes from unresolved V genes, and the rest has no known cause. That table supplies the V and J calls and clone size; D and trimming were determined from the DNA. This sample gives 150,000 to 200,000 clones in total; about 83% of them show up just once. 5% of the sample is held by the ten biggest clonotypes.

The CDR3 holds 15 amino acids from the cysteine to the phenylalanine. The only DNA kept is the CDR3, 45 bases in frame from the first base. Looking up the germline V gene (reference sequence) yields CDR1 LNHDA and CDR2 SQIVND. V loses 5 bases at its end and J loses 5 bases; junction bases beyond the gene matches: 9. Here the chain combines TRBV19 and TRBJ2-7, and TRBD1 aligns with 10 junction nucleotides. This TCR derives from a human donor in a cohort sampled during active COVID-19. The sample taken for sequencing was peripheral blood. The CDR3 region has the sequence CASSPWDRGGHEQYF. The DNA is as follows: TGTGCCAGTAGTCCATGGGACAGGGGTGGTCACGAGCAGTACTTC.